The 30 T cell receptor beta chains given below trace back to one sample, sequenced in a study of blood T cell repertoires in COVID-19. Repertoires were generated with immunoSEQ multiplex PCR, while TCRdb's copy carries only in-frame clones and drops some. Of some 250,000 clones listed, approximately 85% are singletons. The sequencing sample was made of PBMCs or T cells enriched from blood (not recorded which). These receptors all come from a woman aged 50 to 60 who had recovered from COVID-19.

This chain joins TRBV19 and TRBJ2-1; 9 bases align to TRBD2. Germline values: CDR1 LNHDA, CDR2 SQIVND (reference sequence). The CDR3 covers 17 residues. The J segment lost 5 bases and the V segment lost 1 base, leaving 9 bases of the junction unmatched. The CDR3 DNA reads as TGTGCCAGTAGTATAGCCACGATTAGCGGGAGAAACAATGAGCAGTTCTTC. It translates to CASSIATISGRNNEQFF.

The chain employs TRBV28 and TRBJ2-1, with 7 bases aligning to TRBD1. With V trimmed by 6 bases and J by 9 bases, 11 bases remained unmatched. Germline CDR1 reads MDHEN; CDR2 reads SYDVKM. The CDR3 spans 14 residues. For the CDR3, the DNA is TGTGCCAGCAGGGGCGACAGGGAGCAAGCTGAGCAGTTCTTC. Encoded protein: CASRGDREQAEQFF.

The chain couples TRBV18 to TRBJ1-2, with D tentatively TRBD1 (5 bases). Trimming removed 3 bases from V and 4 bases from J, with 12 bases in between. The germline gives CDR1 KGHSH, CDR2 LQKENI. The CDR3 runs 14 residues. The CDR3 DNA reads TGTGCCAGCTCACCGTTGGACACCCTCTATGGCTACACCTTC. It specifies CASSPLDTLYGYTF.

This sequence joins TRBV7-9 and TRBJ1-1; D is unresolved. Trimming pared 2 bases from V and 5 bases from J, leaving 12 bases between. The CDR3 totals 14 residues. Germline V lookup: CDR1 SEHNR, CDR2 FQNEAQ (reference sequence). The CDR3 DNA sequence: TGTGCCAGCAGCTTATCTCAGGCAATGACTGAAGCTTTCTTT. It translates to CASSLSQAMTEAFF.

As to this clone: This sample includes further DNA sequences coding for the same CDR3. The V and J genes are TRBV27 and TRBJ1-1; 9 nucleotides agree with TRBD1. After removal of 5 bases from V and 5 bases from J, the junction contained 3 bases not matched to a gene. Germline CDR1 and CDR2: MNHEY and SMNVEV (reference sequence). The CDR3 runs 13 residues. The CDR3 DNA is TGTGCCAGCAGTGGACAGGGGTCTACTGAAGCTTTCTTT. Translation gives CASSGQGSTEAFF.

This clone appeared a few times. The chain is built from TRBV12-5 and TRBJ2-1; 7 nucleotides align to TRBD2. Germline assignment: CDR1 LGHNT and CDR2 FRNRAP. The CDR3 has 15 amino acids. J lost 0 bases, V lost 5 bases, and 4 bases had no gene match. CDR3 sequence reads: CASGKTSDSYNEQFF. CDR3 bases: TGTGCTAGTGGTAAAACTAGCGACTCCTACAATGAGCAGTTCTTC.

In its sample, this clone was seen once. The chain is built from TRBV27 and TRBJ2-7; D may be TRBD1 (5 bases). This CDR3 is 15 amino acids long. From germline, CDR1 is MNHEY and CDR2 SMNVEV (reference sequence). V dropped 1 base and J dropped 6 bases, with 16 bases sitting between them. The CDR3 nucleotides are TGTGCCAGCAGTTTATTTAGCAGGGATTCTAGCGAGCAGTACTTC. Its translation is CASSLFSRDSSEQYF.

The chain uses TRBV9 and TRBJ1-4; the D gene is possibly TRBD1 (6 bases). The germline V gene encodes CDR1 SGDLS and CDR2 YYNGEE. V lost 3 bases and J 1 base, leaving 7 bases between the germline ends. The CDR3 runs 14 residues. CDR3 coding DNA: TGTGCCAGCAGCGCACAGGGAACTAATGAAAAACTGTTTTTT. Translating it yields CASSAQGTNEKLFF.

This clone was observed a single time. The rearrangement uses TRBV25-1 and TRBJ1-1; D remains ambiguous. Germline V gives CDR1 MGHDK, CDR2 SYGVNS. The CDR3 is 14 amino acids. V lost 2 bases and J 1 base, leaving 8 bases between the germline ends. CDR3 loop: CASSETEWNTEAFF. The CDR3 region has the DNA TGTGCCAGCAGTGAAACGGAGTGGAACACTGAAGCTTTCTTT.

CDR3 sequence: CASSGQGFNNEKLFF. The CDR3 DNA reads as TGTGCCAGCAGTGGACAGGGGTTTAATAATGAAAAACTGTTTTTT. This chain connects TRBV2 to TRBJ1-4; 8 bases are a match to TRBD1. J gave up 4 bases and V 4 bases, and 5 bases lay outside the gene matches. The CDR3 contains 15 residues. The V gene's germline CDR1 is SNHLY and CDR2 FYNNEI.

CDR3 residues: CASSRLSGRRETQYF. CDR3 DNA: TGTGCCAGCAGTCGACTATCCGGCCGGAGAGAGACCCAGTACTTC. The V call is TRBV2, the J call TRBJ2-5; D perhaps matches TRBD2 (5 bases). The V end lost 5 bases, the J end lost 4 bases, and 17 bases lay between the germline ends. Per germline, CDR1 SNHLY and CDR2 FYNNEI. The CDR3 is made up of 15 amino acids.

The rearrangement links TRBV27 to TRBJ2-5, with D hard to call. Germline V lookup: CDR1 MNHEY, CDR2 SMNVEV (reference sequence). CDR3 length: 13 residues. V lost 3 bases and J 1 base, leaving 6 bases between the germline ends. The CDR3 sequence is CASSLKAQETQYF. The CDR3 DNA reads TGTGCCAGCAGTTTGAAAGCCCAAGAGACCCAGTACTTC.

This chain connects TRBV9 to TRBJ1-3; 8 bases are shared with TRBD1. V trimming: 9 bases; J trimming: 4 bases; junction bases outside the gene matches: 6. CDR1 SGDLS and CDR2 YYNGEE come from the germline V gene. There are 13 residues in the CDR3. The CDR3 loop reads CANPDRVGNTIYF. CDR3 DNA sequence: TGTGCCAACCCGGACAGGGTCGGAAACACCATATATTTT.

The rearrangement uses TRBV4-2 and TRBJ2-5; D possibly uses TRBD1 or TRBD2 (9 bases each). CDR1 and CDR2 from the germline V gene are LGHNA and YNFKEQ. V was clipped by 3 bases and J by 2 bases, with 25 bases between them. The CDR3 runs 19 residues. Written as DNA, the CDR3 is TGTGCCAGCAGCCATCAACAGGGGGCGGCTAGCGGGATTCAAGAGACCCAGTACTTC. This sequence encodes CASSHQQGAASGIQETQYF.

The chain couples TRBV28 to TRBJ2-7; possible D gene TRBD2, 7 bases. V was shortened by 4 bases and J by 5 bases, with 15 bases between the two germline ends. This CDR3 has 14 amino acids. Germline V CDR1 and CDR2: MDHEN, SYDVKM. The CDR3 is CASSWGRGAHEQYF. The CDR3 DNA reads as TGTGCCAGCAGTTGGGGACGGGGGGCCCACGAGCAGTACTTC.

The chain links TRBV7-9 to TRBJ2-2; D remains unclear. V was pared by 5 bases and J by 0 bases, with 7 bases between. CDR3 size: 14 residues. The germline gives CDR1 SEHNR, CDR2 FQNEAQ (reference sequence). This CDR3 reads CASSPTSNTGELFF. In DNA form, the CDR3 reads TGTGCCAGCAGCCCTACCTCGAACACCGGGGAGCTGTTTTTT.

The V and J genes are TRBV13 and TRBJ2-2, with 8 bases lining up with TRBD1. From germline, CDR1 is PRHDT and CDR2 FYEKMQ (reference sequence). Germline trimming cut 6 bases from V and 4 bases from J; bases unmatched to any gene: 4. The CDR3 sequence is 14 residues long. The CDR3 is CASRLTGGTGELFF. In DNA, the CDR3 is TGTGCCAGCAGACTTACAGGGGGCACCGGGGAGCTGTTTTTT. The full variable domain, with the rest looked up from reference TRBV13 and TRBJ2-2, is AAGVIQSPRHLIKEKRETATLKCYPIPRHDTVYWYQQGPGQDPQFLISFYEKMQSDKGSIPDRFSAQQFSDYHSELNMSSLELGDSALYFCASRLTGGTGELFFGEGSRLTVL.

This chain connects TRBV6-1 to TRBJ2-1, with a weak D call TRBD1 (6 bases). Trimming took 0 bases from V and 0 from J, leaving 21 bases between them. Germline lookup yields CDR1 MNHNS and CDR2 SASEGT. The CDR3 length is 20 residues. The CDR3 loop reads CASSEAGQPYLPSSYNEQFF. DNA of the CDR3: TGTGCCAGCAGTGAAGCCGGACAGCCCTACCTGCCGAGCTCCTACAATGAGCAGTTCTTC.

This chain uses TRBV10-3 with TRBJ1-6; 7 bases agree with TRBD1. Germline V lookup: CDR1 ENHRY, CDR2 SYGVKD. This CDR3 region has 14 residues. Germline trimming cut 6 bases from V and 7 bases from J; bases unmatched to any gene: 6. CDR3 nucleotide sequence: TGTGCCATCAGCCGGGACAGAGAGAATTCACCCCTCCACTTT. Protein product: CAISRDRENSPLHF.

The V gene is TRBV6-5, the J gene TRBJ2-7; the match to TRBD2 covers 7 bases. Per germline, CDR1 MNHEY and CDR2 SVGAGI. This CDR3 region has 14 residues. The V and J ends lost 0 bases and 6 bases, in that order; junction bases with no gene match: 5. The CDR3 spells CASSYSFTGGEQYF. CDR3 bases: TGTGCCAGCAGTTACTCGTTTACGGGGGGCGAGCAGTACTTC.

This rearrangement joins TRBV7-9 to TRBJ2-5, with 7 positions matching TRBD2. The CDR3 runs 14 residues. Germline-derived CDR1 and CDR2 are SEHNR and FQNEAQ (reference sequence). The ends lost 6 bases at V and 1 base at J; junction bases unmatched: 5. The CDR3: CASSPGLTQETQYF. The CDR3 DNA follows: TGTGCCAGCAGTCCGGGACTAACCCAAGAGACCCAGTACTTC.

This chain connects TRBV9 to TRBJ2-7; D gene ambiguous. Germline V gene sequence: CDR1 SGDLS, CDR2 YYNGEE. CDR3 length: 14 residues. Trimming removed 4 bases at V and 1 base at J, with 12 bases between. DNA for the CDR3: TGTGCCAGCAGCACGAACTCCCTATCCTACGAGCAGTACTTC. It specifies CASSTNSLSYEQYF.

This chain connects TRBV10-3 to TRBJ2-5; 9 bases map to TRBD2. The length of the CDR3 is 14 residues. V trimming: 5 bases; J trimming: 4 bases; junction bases outside the gene matches: 5. Germline values: CDR1 ENHRY, CDR2 SYGVKD. The CDR3, as DNA: TGTGCCATCAGTATTAGCGGGAGCTCAGAGACCCAGTACTTC. This codes for CAISISGSSETQYF.

J is TRBJ1-4 and V is TRBV29-1; no clear D gene. Trimming took 6 bases from V and 5 from J, leaving 13 bases between them. Germline V gene sequence: CDR1 SQVTM, CDR2 ANQGSEA. The length of the CDR3 is 13 residues. DNA of the CDR3: TGCAGCGTCCTGGGAGGGAGAAATGAAAAACTGTTTTTT. Translating it yields CSVLGGRNEKLFF.

The V gene is TRBV7-9, the J gene TRBJ2-1; 8 nucleotides align to TRBD2. The CDR3 sequence is 14 residues long. CDR1 and CDR2 (germline): SEHNR, FQNEAQ (reference sequence). J gave up 6 bases and V 6 bases, and 7 bases lay outside the gene matches. The CDR3, as DNA: TGTGCCAGCAGTTTTGGACTAGCCGTCAATGAGCAGTTCTTC. Translating gives CASSFGLAVNEQFF. The full variable domain, rest sourced from reference TRBV7-9 and TRBJ2-1, is DTGVSQNPRHKITKRGQNVTFRCDPISEHNRLYWYRQTLGQGPEFLTYFQNEAQLEKSRLLSDRFSAERPKGSFSTLEIQRTEQGDSAMYLCASSFGLAVNEQFFGPGTRLTVL.

This chain joins TRBV18 and TRBJ1-2, with no clear D. The germline V gene encodes CDR1 KGHSH and CDR2 LQKENI. V was cut by 4 bases and J by 7 bases, with 19 bases left in between. This CDR3 spans 15 amino acids. CDR3 sequence (DNA): TGTGCCAGCTCACAAAGCGCTAACGGGGTTGTTGGCTACACCTTC. This sequence encodes CASSQSANGVVGYTF.

The V call is TRBV3-1 (or the pseudogene TRBV3-2), the J call TRBJ1-2; D is perhaps TRBD1 (6 bases). The V end lost 4 bases, the J end lost 2 bases, and 14 bases lay between the germline ends. This CDR3 has 15 residues. Germline CDR1 is LGHDT and CDR2 is YNNKEL (reference sequence). The CDR3 DNA sequence: TGTGCCAGCAGCCCCCAACAGGGCAGCAACTATGGCTACACCTTC. Translated, it gives CASSPQQGSNYGYTF.

The chain links TRBV7-2 to TRBJ2-6; a possible D gene is TRBD2 (5 bases). Germline V gene data show CDR1 as SGHTA and CDR2 as FQGNSA. The CDR3 has 19 amino acids. V lost 5 bases and J lost 0, with 20 bases in between. The CDR3 here is CASSLTGVVSSSGANVLTF. CDR3 coding DNA: TGTGCCAGCAGCCTTACCGGGGTGGTGTCGAGCTCTGGGGCCAACGTCCTGACTTTC.

The chain links TRBV6-2 or TRBV6-3 to TRBJ2-3; a possible D gene is TRBD1 (6 bases). This CDR3 spans 13 amino acids. CDR1 is MNHEY, CDR2 SVGEGT, per germline. Trimming pared 5 bases from V and 5 bases from J, leaving 11 bases between. CDR3 coding DNA: TGTGCCAGCAGTCGCACACAGGGAGATACGCAGTATTTT. It specifies CASSRTQGDTQYF.

The chain links TRBV4-1 to TRBJ2-7, with 9 bases matching TRBD2. V trimming: 4 bases; J trimming: 6 bases; junction bases outside the gene matches: 10. The germline gives CDR1 MGHRA, CDR2 YSYEKL. The CDR3 loop spans 15 amino acids. The CDR3: CASSPALAGYSEQYF. Written as DNA, the CDR3 is TGCGCCAGCAGCCCTGCCCTAGCGGGATATAGCGAGCAGTACTTC.